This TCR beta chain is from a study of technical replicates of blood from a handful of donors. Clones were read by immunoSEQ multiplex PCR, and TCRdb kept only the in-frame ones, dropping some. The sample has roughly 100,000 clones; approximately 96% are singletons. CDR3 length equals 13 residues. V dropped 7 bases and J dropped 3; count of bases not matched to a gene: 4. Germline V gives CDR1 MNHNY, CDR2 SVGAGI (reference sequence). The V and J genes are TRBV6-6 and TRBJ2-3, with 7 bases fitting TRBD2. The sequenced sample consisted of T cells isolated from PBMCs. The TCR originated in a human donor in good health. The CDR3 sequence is CASTLGGTDTQYF. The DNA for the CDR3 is TGTGCCAGCACATTGGGAGGGACAGATACGCAGTATTTT.